These 23 T cell receptor beta chains were all obtained from the same sample, sequenced in a study of shared clonotypes between healthy human individuals (dated by TCRdb to 2019 to 2021). Libraries were built with the immunoSEQ multiplex PCR assay. TCRdb took over this immuneACCESS table, retaining in-frame rearrangements with V and J assigned. Such tables are incomplete; in checked studies, under half of the missing clones stem from an unresolved V gene, and the remainder is unexplained. This sample comprises 600,000 or so clones, approximately 95% of them detected only once. The biggest ten clones account for over 0.1% of the sample. For the CD8 naive samples, CD45RO-negative cells were positively selected for CCR7, yielding a CD45RA+CCR7+ population from which TemRA cells were excluded. Sequenced: naive CD8+ T cells sorted from blood. According to the study, the label for this sample's cell subset or site signals: CD45RA+CCR7+. Every receptor here comes from a woman in her 30s in good health.

In its sample, this clone was seen once. The gene calls are TRBV27 and TRBJ2-7; 10 bases fit TRBD1. Germline V CDR1 and CDR2: MNHEY, SMNVEV (reference sequence). Trimming cost V 6 bases and J 3 bases; bases outside gene matches: 5. The length of the CDR3 is 14 residues. The CDR3 sequence is CASSLGQGIYEQYF. The CDR3 nucleotides are TGTGCCAGCAGCCTGGGACAGGGGATCTACGAGCAGTACTTC.

This clone occurred once. The chain joins TRBV5-1 to TRBJ2-5; D gene uncertain. The CDR3 runs 11 residues. The V end lost 7 bases, the J end lost 0 bases, and 4 bases lay between the germline ends. Germline CDR1 reads SGHRS; CDR2 reads YFSETQ. The CDR3 loop reads CASGHQETQYF. The CDR3 bases are TGCGCCAGCGGCCACCAAGAGACCCAGTACTTC.

Points on this clone: This sample also contains other DNA sequences that code for the same CDR3. The CDR3: CASSLQGTGELFF. DNA for the CDR3: TGTGCCAGCAGTCTACAGGGAACCGGGGAGCTGTTTTTT. V usage is TRBV28 and J usage is TRBJ2-2, with TRBD1 as a possible D gene (6 bases). Trimming left V 5 bases short and J 5 bases short, with 9 bases between. CDR1 is MDHEN, CDR2 SYDVKM, per germline. The CDR3 contains 13 residues.

About this clone itself: The same CDR3 can be traced to other DNA sequences in this sample. This chain uses TRBV9 with TRBJ1-1; D is ambiguous. V lost 3 bases and J 1 base, leaving 4 bases between the germline ends. Germline loops: CDR1 SGDLS, CDR2 YYNGEE. This CDR3 contains 12 residues. The CDR3 sequence is CASSAGNTEAFF. The CDR3 DNA reads as TGTGCCAGCAGCGCCGGGAACACTGAAGCTTTCTTT.

This sequence joins TRBV27 and TRBJ2-3; no clear D gene. CDR3 length equals 15 residues. Germline V gene data show CDR1 as MNHEY and CDR2 as SMNVEV (reference sequence). V was shortened by 2 bases and J by 2 bases, with 11 bases between the two germline ends. CDR3 sequence: CASSLGPGYTDTQYF. The CDR3 nucleotides read TGTGCCAGCAGTTTAGGGCCCGGCTACACAGATACGCAGTATTTT.

The chain is built from TRBV5-4 and TRBJ2-7; 7 bases are shared with TRBD2. J lost 5 bases, V lost 2 bases, and 22 bases had no gene match. Germline V CDR1 and CDR2: SGHNT, YYREEE (reference sequence). The CDR3 spans 19 residues. DNA of the CDR3: TGTGCCAGCAGCTTAGACCCGAACCCAGCGGGGAGCCGACCAGACGAGCAGTACTTC. Translated: CASSLDPNPAGSRPDEQYF.

This clone has just one count. V and J are TRBV28 and TRBJ1-5; 9 positions match TRBD1. CDR3 length equals 15 residues. The junction had 9 bases not matched to a gene; V was cut back by 7 bases and J by 5 bases. Germline V gene lookup returns CDR1 MDHEN and CDR2 SYDVKM. The CDR3, as DNA: TGTGCCAGCAAGGAACAGGGGGCGCCGGATCAGCCCCAGCATTTT. Translating it yields CASKEQGAPDQPQHF.

This chain joins TRBV9 and TRBJ2-4; the D gene could be TRBD1 or TRBD2 (5 bases each). The CDR3 covers 12 residues. Trimming took off 10 bases at V and 0 bases at J, with 8 bases between the two ends. Germline values: CDR1 SGDLS, CDR2 YYNGEE. This chain's CDR3 is CAGGGAKNIQYF. DNA of the CDR3: TGTGCCGGTGGGGGAGCCAAAAACATTCAGTACTTC.

V and J are TRBV7-9 and TRBJ2-1; D remains ambiguous. There are 16 residues in the CDR3. Between the trimmed V and J ends, which lost 5 bases and 1 base, there was a span of 15 bases. Looked up from germline, CDR1 is SEHNR and CDR2 is FQNEAQ (reference sequence). The DNA of the CDR3 is TGTGCCAGCAGCCCCCTCCCTGCTAGGTCCTACAATGAGCAGTTCTTC. Encoded protein: CASSPLPARSYNEQFF.

V and J are TRBV27 and TRBJ2-1; maybe TRBD1 (6 bases). CDR3 length equals 13 residues. Trimming stripped 8 bases from V and 0 bases from J, with 8 bases between. CDR1 and CDR2 from the germline V gene are MNHEY and SMNVEV (reference sequence). The CDR3 reads CASRGGSYNEQFF. CDR3 sequence (DNA): TGTGCCAGCCGAGGGGGCTCCTACAATGAGCAGTTCTTC.

This clone turned up a few times. The gene calls are TRBV7-9 and TRBJ1-5; the D is unclear. CDR1 SEHNR and CDR2 FQNEAQ come from the germline V gene (reference sequence). The CDR3 spans 12 residues. Between the trimmed V and J ends, which lost 5 bases and 5 bases, there was a span of 7 bases. This CDR3 reads CASSDGHQPQHF. In nucleotides, the CDR3 is TGTGCCAGCAGCGATGGACATCAGCCCCAGCATTTT. Full variable domain (remainder filled in from reference TRBV7-9 and TRBJ1-5): DTGVSQNPRHKITKRGQNVTFRCDPISEHNRLYWYRQTLGQGPEFLTYFQNEAQLEKSRLLSDRFSAERPKGSFSTLEIQRTEQGDSAMYLCASSDGHQPQHFGDGTRLSIL.

This clone was recorded once. The chain has TRBV5-1 and TRBJ2-1, with 7 bases identical to TRBD2. This CDR3 is built from 15 residues. The germline V gene encodes CDR1 SGHRS and CDR2 YFSETQ. V lost 6 bases, J lost 6 bases, and 12 bases stayed unmatched. The CDR3 region is CASTRPAGEVNEQFF. The CDR3 bases are TGCGCCAGCACCAGACCCGCGGGAGAAGTCAATGAGCAGTTCTTC.

This clone was counted once. Written as DNA, the CDR3 is TGTGCCAGCAGATATTGGAACAGCGGGGATAGCAATCAGCCCCAGCATTTT. Its translation is CASRYWNSGDSNQPQHF. The rearrangement links TRBV7-9 to TRBJ1-5; D not certain. CDR1 SEHNR and CDR2 FQNEAQ come from the germline V gene (reference sequence). Trimming shortened V by 6 bases and J by 0 bases, and 18 bases separated the two germline ends. CDR3 size: 17 residues.

The V and J genes are TRBV4-1 and TRBJ2-5; the match to TRBD2 covers 10 bases. Near its end, the DNA agrees better with TRBJ2-7, so the J call may be wrong. CDR1 and CDR2 (germline): MGHRA, YSYEKL. This CDR3 contains 16 residues. The CDR3 is CASSQEPGLAVYEQYF. The CDR3 DNA follows: TGCGCCAGCAGCCAAGAGCCCGGACTAGCGGTTTACGAGCAGTACTTC.

The V call is TRBV14, the J call TRBJ2-7; weak D call: TRBD2 (6 bases). Germline V gene sequence: CDR1 SGHDN, CDR2 FVKESK. V was shortened by 4 bases and J by 5 bases, with 9 bases between the two germline ends. The CDR3 runs 12 residues. The chain's CDR3 is CASSRLVHEQYF. The DNA of the CDR3 is TGTGCCAGCAGCCGACTAGTCCACGAGCAGTACTTC.

This chain joins TRBV5-8 and TRBJ1-5; D is unclear. The CDR3 contains 14 residues. The V gene lost 0 bases and the J gene lost 6 bases, with 10 bases spanning the gap. Looked up from germline, CDR1 is SGHTS and CDR2 is YDEGEE. In DNA, the CDR3 is TGTGCCAGCAGCTTGGGGGCAGGCTCTCAGCCCCAGCATTTT. Protein sequence: CASSLGAGSQPQHF. Filled out from reference TRBV5-8 and TRBJ1-5, the complete variable domain reads EAGVTQSPTHLIKTRGQQATLRCSPISGHTSVYWYQQALGLGLQFLLWYDEGEERNRGNFPPRFSGRQFPNYSSELNVNALELEDSALYLCASSLGAGSQPQHFGDGTRLSIL.

This chain uses TRBV28 with TRBJ1-3, with no clear D. The V end lost 3 bases, the J end lost 0 bases, and 12 bases lay between the germline ends. Germline V gives CDR1 MDHEN, CDR2 SYDVKM. This CDR3 comprises 16 residues. CDR3 DNA sequence: TGTGCCAGCAGTTTCGCCCCCATGAACTCTGGAAACACCATATATTTT. Its translation: CASSFAPMNSGNTIYF.

The J gene is TRBJ2-3, the V gene TRBV4-1; 9 bases match TRBD2. V dropped 6 bases and J dropped 3; count of bases not matched to a gene: 10. Germline values: CDR1 MGHRA, CDR2 YSYEKL. This CDR3 is 16 amino acids long. The CDR3 DNA is TGCGCCAGCAGGCAGACAGGGCTAGCGGGAACAGATACGCAGTATTTT. This translates into CASRQTGLAGTDTQYF.

The V and J genes are TRBV6-5 and TRBJ1-1, with D possibly matching TRBD1 (5 bases). The CDR3 has 14 amino acids. The germline V and J ends were trimmed by 4 bases and 1 base, with 10 bases remaining between them. Germline V gives CDR1 MNHEY, CDR2 SVGAGI. The CDR3 reads CASSSTAGNTEAFF. The CDR3 DNA is TGTGCCAGCAGTTCGACAGCAGGGAACACTGAAGCTTTCTTT.

The V gene is TRBV7-9, the J gene TRBJ1-6; D is unclear. From germline, CDR1 is SEHNR and CDR2 FQNEAQ (reference sequence). With 1 base removed from V and 4 bases from J, the gap between germline ends came to 5 bases. The CDR3 contains 14 residues. CDR3 region: CASSLGFYNSPLHF. DNA for the CDR3: TGTGCCAGCAGCTTAGGATTTTATAATTCACCCCTCCACTTT.

The rearrangement joins TRBV28 to TRBJ2-1; a possible D gene is TRBD1 (5 bases). Trimming took off 2 bases at V and 0 bases at J, with 14 bases between the two ends. This CDR3 is built from 17 residues. Germline V gene lookup returns CDR1 MDHEN and CDR2 SYDVKM. In DNA form, the CDR3 reads TGTGCCAGCAGTTTACACGCCAGGGTTGGCTCCTACAATGAGCAGTTCTTC. Translation: CASSLHARVGSYNEQFF.

The CDR3 here is CASSQDTGGSSPLHF. CDR3 DNA: TGCGCCAGCAGCCAAGATACGGGGGGGAGTTCACCCCTCCACTTT. V gene TRBV4-1 combines with J gene TRBJ1-6; D might be TRBD1 (5 bases). This CDR3 comprises 15 residues. Germline assignment: CDR1 MGHRA and CDR2 YSYEKL. V was cut by 0 bases and J by 9 bases, with 12 bases left in between.

V is TRBV7-9 and J is TRBJ1-1, with TRBD1 matching over 10 bases. The V gene's germline CDR1 is SEHNR and CDR2 FQNEAQ (reference sequence). The CDR3 loop spans 15 amino acids. V trimming: 5 bases; J trimming: 5 bases; junction bases outside the gene matches: 8. CDR3 nucleotide sequence: TGTGCCAGCAGCGGAGACCGGGACAGGGGAACTGAAGCTTTCTTT. Protein sequence: CASSGDRDRGTEAFF. Full variable domain (outside the CDR3, taken from reference TRBV7-9 and TRBJ1-1): DTGVSQNPRHKITKRGQNVTFRCDPISEHNRLYWYRQTLGQGPEFLTYFQNEAQLEKSRLLSDRFSAERPKGSFSTLEIQRTEQGDSAMYLCASSGDRDRGTEAFFGQGTRLTVV.